This T cell receptor beta chain emerged from a study of T cells in Graves' hyperthyroidism and ophthalmopathy. This clonotype was counted at least ten times. Antigen: not known. RNA transcripts provided the source from which TCR beta CDR3 regions were amplified. Carried out on the TCR CDR3, a first-round RT-PCR used the HTBI primer set. TCRdb recomputed calls from the multiplex PCR reads with MiXCR, one row per CDR3 protein. This sample has a few hundred thousand distinct CDR3 sequences, with around 15% found just once. Findings and limits, study-wide: Before onset, by a median of approximately 6.8 months, the model predicted ophthalmopathy. Ophthalmopathy and stable hyperthyroidism were separated by a 13 V-J model. Blood also carried most thyroid clonotypes expanded above 0.001.

It was around 11 ml of fresh peripheral blood that supplied the PBMCs. The receptor comes from a woman in her 30s with Graves' ophthalmopathy. Sequencing was done on a sample of blood.

The CDR3 nucleotides read TGTGCCTGGAAGTTTTGGAGCACTGAAGCTTTCTTT. This sequence encodes CAWKFWSTEAFF. The chain couples TRBV30 to TRBJ1-1; D is uncertain. The germline V and J ends were trimmed by 4 bases and 4 bases, with 10 bases remaining between them. The CDR3 extends over 12 amino acids. Germline V gives CDR1 GTSNPN, CDR2 SVGIG (reference sequence). Looking up the rest from reference TRBV30 and TRBJ1-1 gives the full variable domain: SQTIHQWPATLVQPVGSPLSLECTVEGTSNPNLYWYRQAAGRGLQLLFYSVGIGQISSEVPQNLSASRPQDRQFILSSKKLLLSDSGFYLCAWKFWSTEAFFGQGTRLTVV.